The T cell receptor beta chain under discussion was sequenced for a study of cytomegalovirus exposure and HLA in healthy donors. V shed 0 bases and J shed 7 bases, with 11 bases lying between them. CDR1 SGDLS and CDR2 YYNGEE come from the germline V gene. The CDR3 is 13 residues long. While the first cohort had 700 or so subjects, the donors belonged to the separate validation cohort of fewer than 150 subjects. TCRdb keeps only in-frame clones here, not all; method: immunoSEQ multiplex PCR. The sample yields approximately 59,000 clones, 90% to 95% seen once. On this clone itself: The antigen is undetermined.

Study-wide findings and caveats: Specific recognition of CMV antigens was confirmed in vitro for three chains (all CMV-associated). Researchers counted 164 TCR beta chains as cytomegalovirus-associated.

The sequenced sample consisted of PBMCs. The chain links TRBV9 to TRBJ2-7; TRBD2 might be the D (5 bases). This clonotype was sampled from a man between 18 and 29 years old in good health and CMV-seropositive. CDR3 residues: CASSVDTGWEQYF. The DNA for the CDR3 is TGTGCCAGCAGCGTAGATACGGGGTGGGAGCAGTACTTC.